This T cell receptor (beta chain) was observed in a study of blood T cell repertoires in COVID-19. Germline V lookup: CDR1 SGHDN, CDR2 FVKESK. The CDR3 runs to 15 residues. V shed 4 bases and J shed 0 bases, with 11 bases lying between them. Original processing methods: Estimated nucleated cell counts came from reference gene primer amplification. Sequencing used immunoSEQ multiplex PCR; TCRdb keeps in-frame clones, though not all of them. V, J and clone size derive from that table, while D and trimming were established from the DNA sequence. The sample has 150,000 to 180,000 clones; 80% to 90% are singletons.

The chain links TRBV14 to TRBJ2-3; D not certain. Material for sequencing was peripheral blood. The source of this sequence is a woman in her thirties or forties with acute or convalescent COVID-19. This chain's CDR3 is CASSPSRGSTDTQYF. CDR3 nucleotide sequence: TGTGCCAGCAGCCCATCCAGAGGAAGCACAGATACGCAGTATTTT.